The clone carrying this TCR beta chain has a count of ten or more. What it binds is unknown. CDR1 and CDR2 from the germline V gene are SNHLY and FYNNEI. The CDR3 length is 13 residues. V gave up 11 bases and J gave up 0 bases; unmatched junction bases: 3. This sample was included in a study of CD8 T cells in ankylosing spondylitis. Study-wide findings and caveats: In ankylosing spondylitis blood, a motif of roughly eight highly homologous TCR beta variants appeared characteristic. Certain motif variants had earlier been reported in reactive arthritis synovial fluid and blood.

Library preparation for TCR beta used quantitative 5'-RACE with molecular barcodes. TCRdb re-analysed the 5' RACE reads in MiXCR, keeping a single row per CDR3 protein. The repertoire holds about 100,000 distinct CDR3 sequences, with around 10% as singletons. The sample comprised blood, either unsorted or a sorted T cell fraction (not recorded which). The receptor was isolated from a male donor with ankylosing spondylitis or in good health (not recorded which). The rearrangement joins TRBV2 to TRBJ2-2, with 7 bases that match TRBD2. This CDR3 reads CAGGSTNTGELFF. As DNA, the CDR3 is TGTGCCGGCGGGAGCACGAACACCGGGGAGCTGTTTTTT.